A single sample gave rise to the 6 T cell receptor beta chains below, sequenced in a study of CD8 T cells in ankylosing spondylitis. TCRdb reanalysed the 5' RACE reads using MiXCR and keeps one entry per CDR3 protein. The table has approximately 100,000 distinct CDR3 sequences, about 8% seen once; the top ten hold nearly 10%. Sequencing used blood, either unsorted or a sorted T cell fraction (not recorded which). These receptor sequences come from a male donor with ankylosing spondylitis or in good health (not recorded which).

The rearrangement uses TRBV19 and TRBJ2-7; 12 bases are shared with TRBD1. V dropped 4 bases and J dropped 3; count of bases not matched to a gene: 4. The CDR3 spans 15 residues. Germline CDR1 LNHDA, CDR2 SQIVND (reference sequence). DNA for the CDR3: TGTGCCAGTAGTACGGGACAGGGGGCTATCTACGAGCAGTACTTC. Translated, it gives CASSTGQGAIYEQYF.

This clonotype was counted ten times or more. The gene calls are TRBV12-3 or TRBV12-4 and TRBJ1-5; D possibly corresponds to TRBD1 (6 bases). V was trimmed by 3 bases and J by 5 bases, leaving 11 bases between them. CDR3 length: 14 residues. CDR3 protein: CASSFAGADQPQHF. In nucleotides, the CDR3 is TGTGCCAGCAGTTTTGCGGGGGCCGATCAGCCCCAGCATTTT.

In its sample, this clonotype was seen many times. The chain links TRBV6-1 to TRBJ1-4; no firm D call. The CDR3 covers 15 residues. Germline V gives CDR1 MNHNS, CDR2 SASEGT. The V end lost 6 bases, the J end lost 4 bases, and 15 bases lay between the germline ends. CDR3 nucleotide sequence: TGTGCCAGCAGCCCCTCATGGGTGAATAATGAAAAACTGTTTTTT. Encoded protein: CASSPSWVNNEKLFF.

This chain uses TRBV18 with TRBJ2-3; 13 positions match TRBD2. The CDR3 runs to 17 residues. The germline gives CDR1 KGHSH, CDR2 LQKENI. The V gene end was trimmed by 3 bases and the J gene end by 5 bases; junction bases not matched to a gene: 8. CDR3 protein: CASSPRTSGSVGDTQYF. The CDR3 nucleotides read TGTGCCAGCTCACCTAGGACTAGCGGGAGTGTTGGAGATACGCAGTATTTT.

This clonotype was picked up many times. This chain joins TRBV6-2 or TRBV6-3 and TRBJ2-1; D is ambiguous. Germline CDR1 reads MNHEY; CDR2 reads SVGEGT. Between the trimmed V and J ends, which lost 2 bases and 7 bases, there was a span of 3 bases. This CDR3 has 11 residues. The CDR3 region has the DNA TGTGCCAGCAGTTACCAAAATGAGCAGTTCTTC. This gives the protein CASSYQNEQFF.

This clonotype was seen at least ten times. V and J are TRBV12-3 or TRBV12-4 and TRBJ1-4, with D maybe TRBD1 (5 bases). With 2 bases removed from V and 4 bases from J, the gap between germline ends came to 14 bases. There are 16 residues in the CDR3. CDR3 nucleotide sequence: TGTGCCAGCAGTTTACCCCAGGGCGGTATTAATGAAAAACTGTTTTTT. This gives the protein CASSLPQGGINEKLFF.